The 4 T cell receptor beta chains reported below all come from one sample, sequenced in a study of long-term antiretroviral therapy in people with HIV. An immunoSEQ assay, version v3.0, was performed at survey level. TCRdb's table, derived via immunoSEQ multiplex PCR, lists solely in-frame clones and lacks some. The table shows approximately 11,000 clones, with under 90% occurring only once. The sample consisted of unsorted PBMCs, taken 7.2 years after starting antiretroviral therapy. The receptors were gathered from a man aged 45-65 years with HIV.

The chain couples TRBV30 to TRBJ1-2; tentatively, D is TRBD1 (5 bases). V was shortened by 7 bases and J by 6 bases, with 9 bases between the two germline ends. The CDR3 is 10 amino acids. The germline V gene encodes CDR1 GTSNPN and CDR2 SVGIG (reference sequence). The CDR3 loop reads CASQGDGYTF. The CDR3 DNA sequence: TGTGCCTCCCAGGGCGATGGCTACACCTTC.

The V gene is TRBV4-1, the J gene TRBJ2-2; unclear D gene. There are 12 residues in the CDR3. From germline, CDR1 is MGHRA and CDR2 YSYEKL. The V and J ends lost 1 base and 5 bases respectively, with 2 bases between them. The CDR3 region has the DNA TGCGCCAGCAGCCAAGGAACCGGGGAGCTGTTTTTT. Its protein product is CASSQGTGELFF.

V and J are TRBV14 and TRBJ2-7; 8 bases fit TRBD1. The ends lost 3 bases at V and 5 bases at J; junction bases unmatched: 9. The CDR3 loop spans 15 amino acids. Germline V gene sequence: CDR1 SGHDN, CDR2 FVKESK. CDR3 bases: TGTGCCAGCAGCCATATTCGGACAGGGTGGGACGAGCAGTACTTC. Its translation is CASSHIRTGWDEQYF. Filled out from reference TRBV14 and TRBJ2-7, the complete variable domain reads EAGVTQFPSHSVIEKGQTVTLRCDPISGHDNLYWYRRVMGKEIKFLLHFVKESKQDESGMPNNRFLAERTGGTYSTLKVQPAELEDSGVYFCASSHIRTGWDEQYFGPGTRLTVT.

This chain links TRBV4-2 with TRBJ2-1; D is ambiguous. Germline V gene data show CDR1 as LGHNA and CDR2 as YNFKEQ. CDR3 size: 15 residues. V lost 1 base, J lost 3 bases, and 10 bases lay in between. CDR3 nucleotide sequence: TGTGCCAGCAGCCAAGGTCTAGGTCTCTACAATGAGCAGTTCTTC. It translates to CASSQGLGLYNEQFF.